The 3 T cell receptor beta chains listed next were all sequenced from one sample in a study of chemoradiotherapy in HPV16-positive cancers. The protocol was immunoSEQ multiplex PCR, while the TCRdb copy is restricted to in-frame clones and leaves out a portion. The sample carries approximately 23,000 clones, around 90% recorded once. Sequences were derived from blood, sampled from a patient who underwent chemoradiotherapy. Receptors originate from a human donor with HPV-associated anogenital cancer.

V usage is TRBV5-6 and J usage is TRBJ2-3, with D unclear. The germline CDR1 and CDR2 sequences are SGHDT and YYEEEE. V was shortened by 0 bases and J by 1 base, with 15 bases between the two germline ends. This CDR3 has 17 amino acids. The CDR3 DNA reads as TGTGCCAGCAGCTTGGCCGATTGGCCGTTCGGCACAGATACGCAGTATTTT. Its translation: CASSLADWPFGTDTQYF.

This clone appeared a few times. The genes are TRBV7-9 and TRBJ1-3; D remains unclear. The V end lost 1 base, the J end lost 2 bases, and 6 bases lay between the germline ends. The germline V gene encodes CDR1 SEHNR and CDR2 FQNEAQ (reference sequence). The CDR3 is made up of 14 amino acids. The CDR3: CASSLGGTGNTIYF. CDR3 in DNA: TGTGCCAGCAGCTTAGGAGGGACTGGAAACACCATATATTTT.

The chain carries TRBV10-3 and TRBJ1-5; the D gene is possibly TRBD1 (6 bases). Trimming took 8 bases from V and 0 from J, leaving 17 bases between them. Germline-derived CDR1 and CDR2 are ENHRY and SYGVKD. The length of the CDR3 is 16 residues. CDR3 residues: CAIAEDSPYSNQPQHF. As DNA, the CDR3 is TGTGCCATCGCTGAGGACAGTCCATATAGCAATCAGCCCCAGCATTTT.